This is a list of T cell receptor beta chains from one sample in a study of T cell repertoires in cytomegalovirus infection. One entry per CDR3 protein, called by TCRdb with MiXCR from the reads. The sample records around 360,000 distinct CDR3 sequences, just under 35% being singletons. These receptors' antigens are unknown. The sample in question was cultured PBMCs, obtained from culture after CMV antigen stimulation. These receptors came from a human donor in good health (CMV status not recorded). Some clones in this sample may be carry-over from other donors' samples. The CDR3 runs from the conserved cysteine through the conserved F or W. A D gene is named only where the DNA matches it firmly. Expanded clones get a size class; other rows say once, few or many, or leave the size out.

v_gene,abundance,d_gene,j_gene,CDR3nt,CDR3aa
TRBV7-8,once,TRBD2,TRBJ2-1,TGTGCCAGCAGCTTAGGCTTCCGGGACTACGAGCAGTTCTTC,CASSLGFRDYEQFF
TRBV9,-,TRBD1,TRBJ1-4,TGTGCCAGCAGCCCGAGGACAGGTGAAAAACTGTTTTTT,CASSPRTGEKLFF
TRBV28,-,-,TRBJ1-1,TGTGCCAGCAGTTTATGGGGGGGCGGAAGGAACACTGAAGCTTTCTTT,CASSLWGGGRNTEAFF
TRBV7-2,few,-,TRBJ2-6,TGTGCCAGCAGCGACCTCCACTCTGGGGCCAACGTCCTGACTTTC,CASSDLHSGANVLTF
TRBV25-1,-,-,TRBJ1-2,TGTGCCAGCAGTGAATGGGGCGATGGCTACACCTTC,CASSEWGDGYTF
TRBV19,-,-,TRBJ1-5,TGTGCCAGTAGTATAGCTTTTGCTCAGCCCCAGCATTTT,CASSIAFAQPQHF
TRBV4-1,few,-,TRBJ2-5,TGCGCCAGCAGCCCCCCTGGCTTGAGAGAGACCCAGTACTTC,CASSPPGLRETQYF
TRBV7-2,few,-,TRBJ2-1,TGTGCCAGCAGCCTTAGGCCGATTACCTACAATGAGCAGTTCTTC,CASSLRPITYNEQFF
TRBV28,-,-,TRBJ1-1,TGTGCCAGCAGCCCTCCGGGGCCGGACACTGAAGCTTTCTTT,CASSPPGPDTEAFF
TRBV6-2/TRBV6-3,few,TRBD2,TRBJ2-1,TGTGCCAGCAGTTACCTAGCGGGGAGATACAATGAGCAGTTCTTC,CASSYLAGRYNEQFF
TRBV3-1,few,-,TRBJ1-2,TGTGCCAGCAGCCAAATAGAAGTTGGCTACACCTTC,CASSQIEVGYTF
TRBV6-2/TRBV6-3,-,-,TRBJ2-1,TGTGCCAGCAGTGAAAGTAGGGGACCCGGCTACAATGAGCAGTTCTTC,CASSESRGPGYNEQFF
TRBV12-3/TRBV12-4,-,TRBD1,TRBJ1-1,TGTGCCAGCAGTTATACAGGGGGACGGACTGAAGCTTTCTTT,CASSYTGGRTEAFF
TRBV7-2,many,TRBD2,TRBJ2-3,TGTGCCAGCAGCTTAAAGCGGGAGCCTTTAAGCACAGATACGCAGTATTTT,CASSLKREPLSTDTQYF
TRBV5-1,-,TRBD2,TRBJ2-3,TGCGCCAGCAGCTTGGAGGCGGGAGGGACAGATACGCAGTATTTT,CASSLEAGGTDTQYF
TRBV6-5,once,TRBD2,TRBJ2-7,TGTGCCAGCAGTTCCCGGACTAGCGGGAGGTACGAGCAGTACTTC,CASSSRTSGRYEQYF
TRBV7-9,-,-,TRBJ1-1,TGTGCCAGCAGCTTAGAACCTCGCACTGAAGCTTTCTTT,CASSLEPRTEAFF
TRBV7-2,many,TRBD1,TRBJ1-3,TGTGCCAGCAGCCGACAGGGGGCGAACACCATATATTTT,CASSRQGANTIYF